This TCR beta chain was sequenced for a study of T cell responses to AZD1222 COVID-19 vaccine. Study results and limitations: The study sampled repertoires only after the peak T cell response.

This clone is a singleton in its sample. The antigen remains unidentified. This table comes from immunoSEQ multiplex PCR, and its TCRdb copy is limited to in-frame clones, with some not included. The sample lists roughly 180,000 clones, 75% to 90% seen once, with approximately 2.7% in the top ten. The sequence was obtained from an adult in good health. The source material was peripheral blood, sampled on day 0 of MenACWY control vaccination.

Here the CDR3 reads CATSRDRAANTEAFF. CDR3 sequence (DNA): TGTGCCACCAGCAGAGATCGGGCTGCTAACACTGAAGCTTTCTTT. This chain uses TRBV15 with TRBJ1-1; D remains unclear. The germline V and J ends were trimmed by 0 bases and 2 bases, with 10 bases remaining between them. CDR3 size: 15 residues. Per germline, CDR1 LNHNV and CDR2 YYDKDF (reference sequence).